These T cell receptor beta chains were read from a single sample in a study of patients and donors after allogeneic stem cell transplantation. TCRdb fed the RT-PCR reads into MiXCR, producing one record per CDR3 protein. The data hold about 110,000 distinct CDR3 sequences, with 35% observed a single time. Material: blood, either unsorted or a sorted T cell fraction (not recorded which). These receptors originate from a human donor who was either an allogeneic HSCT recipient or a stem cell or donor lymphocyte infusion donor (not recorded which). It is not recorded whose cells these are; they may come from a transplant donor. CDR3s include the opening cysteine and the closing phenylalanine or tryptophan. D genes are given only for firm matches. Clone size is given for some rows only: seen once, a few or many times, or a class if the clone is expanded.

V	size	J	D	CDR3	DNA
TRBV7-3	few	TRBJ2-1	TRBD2	CASSRTSDNEQFF	TGTGCCAGCAGTAGGACTAGCGATAATGAGCAGTTCTTC
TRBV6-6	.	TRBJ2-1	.	CASSWPSGAGDEQFF	TGTGCCAGCAGCTGGCCCTCGGGGGCGGGAGATGAGCAGTTCTTC
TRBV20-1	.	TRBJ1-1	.	CSARGSGRRNTEAFF	TGCAGTGCTAGAGGTTCGGGGCGCAGGAACACTGAAGCTTTCTTT
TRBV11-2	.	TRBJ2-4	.	CASSSSPDIQYF	TGTGCCAGCAGCTCTTCCCCTGACATTCAGTACTTC
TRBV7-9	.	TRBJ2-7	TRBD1	CASSLDRGQKQYF	TGTGCCAGCAGCTTAGACAGGGGGCAAAAGCAGTACTTC
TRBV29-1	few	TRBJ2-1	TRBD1	CSVYDRGHYNEQFF	TGCAGCGTGTACGACAGGGGGCATTACAATGAGCAGTTCTTC
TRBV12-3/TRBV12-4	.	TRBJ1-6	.	CASSFPGETHSPLHF	TGTGCCAGCAGTTTCCCGGGGGAGACCCATTCACCCCTCCACTTT
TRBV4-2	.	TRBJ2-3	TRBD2	CASSQDRTSGRHTQYF	TGTGCCAGCAGCCAAGACCGGACTAGCGGGAGGCATACGCAGTATTTT
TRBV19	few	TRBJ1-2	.	CASSKNYGYTF	TGTGCCAGTAGCAAAAACTATGGCTACACCTTC
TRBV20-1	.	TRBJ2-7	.	CSAAGRGSYEQYF	TGCAGTGCAGCAGGAAGGGGGTCCTACGAGCAGTACTTC
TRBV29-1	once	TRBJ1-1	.	CSVEVAGKENTEAFF	TGCAGCGTTGAAGTGGCAGGGAAGGAGAACACTGAAGCTTTCTTT
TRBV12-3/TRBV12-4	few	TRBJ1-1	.	CASRWGKNTEAFF	TGTGCCAGCAGGTGGGGCAAGAACACTGAAGCTTTCTTT
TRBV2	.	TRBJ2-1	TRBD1	CASDGTASYNEQFF	TGTGCCAGCGATGGGACAGCCTCCTACAATGAGCAGTTCTTC
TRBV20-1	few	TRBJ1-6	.	CSASRATGHNSPLHF	TGCAGTGCTAGTAGAGCGACAGGCCATAATTCACCCCTCCACTTT
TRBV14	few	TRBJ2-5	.	CASSQAGGETQYF	TGTGCCAGCAGCCAAGCCGGTGGCGAGACCCAGTACTTC
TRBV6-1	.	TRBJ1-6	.	CTSSAPWNSPLHF	TGTACCAGCAGTGCACCGTGGAATTCACCCCTCCACTTT
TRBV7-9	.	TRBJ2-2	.	CASSLVPLNTGELFF	TGTGCCAGCAGCTTAGTTCCCTTGAACACCGGGGAGCTGTTTTTT
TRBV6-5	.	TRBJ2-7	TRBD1	CASSRQGARGEQYF	TGTGCCAGCAGTCGACAGGGGGCGAGAGGCGAGCAGTACTTC
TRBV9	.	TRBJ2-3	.	CASSVLSGFTDTQYF	TGTGCCAGCAGCGTCCTTAGCGGATTCACAGATACGCAGTATTTT
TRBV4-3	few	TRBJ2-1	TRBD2	CASSRGLEGWNEQFF	TGCGCCAGCAGCCGGGGACTAGAAGGGTGGAATGAGCAGTTCTTC
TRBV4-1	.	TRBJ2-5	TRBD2	CASSQVPLAVETQYF	TGCGCCAGCAGTCAAGTCCCACTAGCGGTAGAGACCCAGTACTTC
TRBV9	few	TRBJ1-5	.	CASSPGALNQPQHF	TGTGCCAGCAGCCCAGGGGCCCTCAATCAGCCCCAGCATTTT